A selection of T cell receptor beta chains follows, all from one sample in a study of cytomegalovirus exposure and HLA in healthy donors. Produced via immunoSEQ multiplex PCR; TCRdb's table is partial and in-frame only. The table for this sample gives 130,000 to 150,000 clones. Sequencing was done on a sample of PBMCs. The receptors derive from a man in his forties in good health and CMV-seronegative. Each CDR3 is given with its conserved first and last residue. D genes are given only for firm matches.

j_call d_call v_call cdr3_nt cdr3_aa
TRBJ2-7 NA TRBV5-4 TGTGCCAGCAGCATGGGGGGGCCCTCCTACGAGCAGTACTTC CASSMGGPSYEQYF
TRBJ2-7 TRBD1 TRBV5-6 TGTGCCAGCAGCTTGGAACCCCGGAGACAGGGTCGGTTTTCTGGCGAGCAGTACTTC CASSLEPRRQGRFSGEQYF
TRBJ1-3 NA TRBV27 TGTGCCAGCAGTCTTACAGCCGGAAACACCATATATTTT CASSLTAGNTIYF
TRBJ2-5 TRBD2 TRBV19 TGTGCCAGTAGTAGTAGCGGGGGGTCCCAAGAGACCCAGTACTTC CASSSSGGSQETQYF
TRBJ2-5 TRBD1 TRBV19 TGTGCCAGTAGTGATTGGACAGGGGGCCTCCAAGAGACCCAGTACTTC CASSDWTGGLQETQYF
TRBJ2-7 NA TRBV6-1 TGTGCCAGCATCCAACGGGGTACAACCTACGAGCAGTACTTC CASIQRGTTYEQYF
TRBJ1-2 NA TRBV4-1 TGCGCCAGCAGCCAAGATCAGGCAGGGATCCGCTATGGCTACACCTTC CASSQDQAGIRYGYTF
TRBJ1-3 NA TRBV4-3 TGCGCCAGCAGCCAATTTTCAGGGCTAAGCTCTGGAAACACCATATATTTT CASSQFSGLSSGNTIYF
TRBJ2-3 TRBD1 TRBV7-2 TGTGCCAGCAGTCTCTCCGACGGACAGGGATCGGATACGCAGTATTTT CASSLSDGQGSDTQYF
TRBJ2-7 TRBD1 TRBV7-2 TGTGCCAGCAGCTTAAGGGGGCAGGGGGCAGGCGAGCAGTACTTC CASSLRGQGAGEQYF
TRBJ2-1 TRBD2 TRBV10-3 TGTGCCATCAGTGAGCCGACTAGCGGGGTATACAATGAGCAGTTCTTC CAISEPTSGVYNEQFF